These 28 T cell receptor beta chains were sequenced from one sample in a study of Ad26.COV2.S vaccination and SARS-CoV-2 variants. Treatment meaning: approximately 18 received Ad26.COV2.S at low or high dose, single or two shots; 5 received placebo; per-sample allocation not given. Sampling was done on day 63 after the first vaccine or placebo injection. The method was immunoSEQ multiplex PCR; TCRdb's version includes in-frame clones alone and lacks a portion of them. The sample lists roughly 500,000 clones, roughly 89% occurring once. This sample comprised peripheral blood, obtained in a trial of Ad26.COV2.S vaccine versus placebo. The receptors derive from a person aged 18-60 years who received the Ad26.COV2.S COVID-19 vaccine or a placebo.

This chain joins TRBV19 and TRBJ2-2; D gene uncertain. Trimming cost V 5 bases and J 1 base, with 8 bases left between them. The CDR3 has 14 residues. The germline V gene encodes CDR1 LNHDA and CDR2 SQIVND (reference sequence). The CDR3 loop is CASSWAENTGELFF. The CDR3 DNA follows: TGTGCCAGTAGTTGGGCAGAGAACACCGGGGAGCTGTTTTTT.

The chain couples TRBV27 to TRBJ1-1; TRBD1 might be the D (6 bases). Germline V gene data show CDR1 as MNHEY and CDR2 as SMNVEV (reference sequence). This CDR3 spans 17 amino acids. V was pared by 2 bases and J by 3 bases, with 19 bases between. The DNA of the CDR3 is TGTGCCAGCAGTTTAGTCGATAAAGGGGGTAGGTACACTGAAGCTTTCTTT. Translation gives CASSLVDKGGRYTEAFF.

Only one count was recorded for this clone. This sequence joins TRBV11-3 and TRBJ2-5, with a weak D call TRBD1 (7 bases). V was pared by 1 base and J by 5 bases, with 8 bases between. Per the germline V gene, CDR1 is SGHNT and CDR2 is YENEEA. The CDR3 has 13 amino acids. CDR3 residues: CASSLAGGETQYF. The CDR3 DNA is TGTGCCAGCAGCTTAGCAGGGGGGGAGACCCAGTACTTC. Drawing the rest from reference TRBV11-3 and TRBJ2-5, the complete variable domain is EAGVVQSPRYKIIEKKQPVAFWCNPISGHNTLYWYLQNLGQGPELLIRYENEEAVDDSQLPKDRFSAERLKGVDSTLKIQPAELGDSAVYLCASSLAGGETQYFGPGTRLLVL.

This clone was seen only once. The CDR3 loop is CASSRQGGVDQPQHF. In DNA, the CDR3 is TGTGCCAGCAGTCGACAGGGGGGAGTAGATCAGCCCCAGCATTTT. This chain joins TRBV7-9 and TRBJ1-5; TRBD1 matches 9 bases. Trimming took 6 bases from V and 5 from J; bases not matched to a gene: 8. This CDR3 spans 15 amino acids. CDR1 and CDR2 (germline): SEHNR, FQNEAQ (reference sequence).

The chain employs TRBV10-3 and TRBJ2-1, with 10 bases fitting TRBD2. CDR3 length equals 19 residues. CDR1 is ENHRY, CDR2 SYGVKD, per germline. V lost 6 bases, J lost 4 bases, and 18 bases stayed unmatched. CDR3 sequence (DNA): TGTGCCATCAGCTCCCACGTCGGGTCTAGCGGGAGTCTGTACAATGAGCAGTTCTTC. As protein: CAISSHVGSSGSLYNEQFF.

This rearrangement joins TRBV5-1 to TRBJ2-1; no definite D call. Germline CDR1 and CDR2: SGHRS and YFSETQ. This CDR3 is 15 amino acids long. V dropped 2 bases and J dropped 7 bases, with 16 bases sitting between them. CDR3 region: CASSLDPRFLNEQFF. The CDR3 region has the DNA TGCGCCAGCAGCTTAGACCCTAGATTCCTGAATGAGCAGTTCTTC.

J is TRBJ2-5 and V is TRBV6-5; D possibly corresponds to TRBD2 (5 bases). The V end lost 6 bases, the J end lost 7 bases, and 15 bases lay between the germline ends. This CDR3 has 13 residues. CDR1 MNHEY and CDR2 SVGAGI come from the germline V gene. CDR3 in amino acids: CASSSGLSGTQYF. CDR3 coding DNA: TGTGCCAGCAGCAGCGGACTCTCTGGGACCCAGTACTTC.

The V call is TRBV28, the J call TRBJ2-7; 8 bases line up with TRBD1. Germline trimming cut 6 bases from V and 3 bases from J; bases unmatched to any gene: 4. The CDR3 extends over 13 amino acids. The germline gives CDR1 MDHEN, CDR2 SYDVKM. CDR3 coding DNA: TGTGCCAGCAGCCGGGGACAGGACTACGAGCAGTACGTC. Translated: CASSRGQDYEQYV.

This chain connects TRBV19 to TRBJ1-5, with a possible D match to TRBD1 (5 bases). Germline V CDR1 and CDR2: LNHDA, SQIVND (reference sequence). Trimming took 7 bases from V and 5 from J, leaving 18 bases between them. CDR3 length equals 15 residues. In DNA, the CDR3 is TGTGCCAGTAAAGGGGCCAGGGTTCTGCATCAGCCCCAGCATTTT. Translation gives CASKGARVLHQPQHF.

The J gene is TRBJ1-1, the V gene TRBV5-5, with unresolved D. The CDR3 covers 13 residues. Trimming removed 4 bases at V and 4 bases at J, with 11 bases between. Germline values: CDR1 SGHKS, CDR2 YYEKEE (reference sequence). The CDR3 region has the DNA TGTGCCAGCAGCCCAAAGGGTAGCACTGAAGCTTTCTTT. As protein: CASSPKGSTEAFF.

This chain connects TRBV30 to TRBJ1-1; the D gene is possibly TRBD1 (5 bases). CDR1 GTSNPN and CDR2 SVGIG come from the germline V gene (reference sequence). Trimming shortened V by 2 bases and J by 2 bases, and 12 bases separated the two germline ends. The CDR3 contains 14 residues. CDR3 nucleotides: TGTGCCTGGAGTAGGGAGGGGACTAACACTGAAGCTTTCTTT. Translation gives CAWSREGTNTEAFF.

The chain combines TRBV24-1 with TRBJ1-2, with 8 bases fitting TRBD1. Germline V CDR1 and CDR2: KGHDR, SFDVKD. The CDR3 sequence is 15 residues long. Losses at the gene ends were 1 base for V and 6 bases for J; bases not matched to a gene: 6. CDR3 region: CATSDFTGGAHGYTF. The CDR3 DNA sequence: TGTGCCACCAGTGATTTCACAGGGGGAGCTCATGGCTACACCTTC.

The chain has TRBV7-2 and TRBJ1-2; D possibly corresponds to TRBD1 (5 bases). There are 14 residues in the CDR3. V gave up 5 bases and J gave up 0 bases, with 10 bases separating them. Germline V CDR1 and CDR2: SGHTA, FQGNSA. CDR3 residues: CASSPQGANYGYTF. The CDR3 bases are TGTGCCAGCAGCCCCCAGGGAGCTAACTATGGCTACACCTTC. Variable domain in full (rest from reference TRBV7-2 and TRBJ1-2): GAGVSQSPSNKVTEKGKDVELRCDPISGHTALYWYRQSLGQGLEFLIYFQGNSAPDKSGLPSDRFSAERTGGSVSTLTIQRTQQEDSAVYLCASSPQGANYGYTFGSGTRLTVV.

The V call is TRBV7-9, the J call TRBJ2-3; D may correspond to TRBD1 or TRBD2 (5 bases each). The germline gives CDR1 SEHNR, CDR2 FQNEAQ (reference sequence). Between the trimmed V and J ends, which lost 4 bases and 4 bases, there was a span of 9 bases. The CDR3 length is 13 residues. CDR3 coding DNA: TGTGCCAGCAGCTCCCGGGACGCAGATACGCAGTATTTT. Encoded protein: CASSSRDADTQYF.

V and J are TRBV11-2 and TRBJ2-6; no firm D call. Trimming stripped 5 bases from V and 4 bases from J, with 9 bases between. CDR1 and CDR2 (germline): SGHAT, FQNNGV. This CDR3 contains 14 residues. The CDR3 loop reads CASSASWGANVLTF. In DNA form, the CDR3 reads TGTGCCAGCAGCGCCTCCTGGGGGGCCAACGTCCTGACTTTC.

The CDR3, as DNA: TGCAGCGCCCGGGCCGAGAATCAGCCCCAGCATTTT. As protein: CSARAENQPQHF. The rearrangement links TRBV29-1 to TRBJ1-5; no definite D call. There are 12 residues in the CDR3. In germline, CDR1 is SQVTM, CDR2 ANQGSEA. Trimming cost V 7 bases and J 4 bases, with 11 bases left between them.

CDR3 DNA sequence: TGTGCCAGCAGCCCCTACAGGGAAACTAATGAAAAACTGTTTTTT. Protein: CASSPYRETNEKLFF. This chain connects TRBV3-1 (or the pseudogene TRBV3-2) to TRBJ1-4, with D tentatively TRBD1 (6 bases). V was clipped by 4 bases and J by 1 base, with 10 bases between them. In germline, CDR1 is LGHDT, CDR2 YNNKEL (reference sequence). The CDR3 totals 15 residues.

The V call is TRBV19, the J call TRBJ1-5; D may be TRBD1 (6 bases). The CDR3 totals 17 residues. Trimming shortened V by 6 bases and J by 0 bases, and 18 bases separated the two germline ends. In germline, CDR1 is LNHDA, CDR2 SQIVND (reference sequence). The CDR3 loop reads CASRPFGGGNSNQPQHF. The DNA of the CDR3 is TGTGCCAGTAGGCCCTTCGGGGGGGGCAATAGCAATCAGCCCCAGCATTTT.

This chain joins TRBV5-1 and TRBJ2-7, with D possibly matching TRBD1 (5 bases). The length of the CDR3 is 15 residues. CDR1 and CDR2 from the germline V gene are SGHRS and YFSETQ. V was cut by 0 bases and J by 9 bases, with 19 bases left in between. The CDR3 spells CASSLDVDTIAGQYF. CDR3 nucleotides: TGCGCCAGCAGCTTGGACGTGGACACAATAGCAGGGCAGTACTTC.

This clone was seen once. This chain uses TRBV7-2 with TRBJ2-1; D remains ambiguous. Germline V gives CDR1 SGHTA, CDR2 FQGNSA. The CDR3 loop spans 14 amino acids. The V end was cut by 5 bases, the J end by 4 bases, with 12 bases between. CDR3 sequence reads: CASSPSHPYNEQFF. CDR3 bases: TGTGCCAGCAGCCCCTCCCACCCTTACAATGAGCAGTTCTTC.

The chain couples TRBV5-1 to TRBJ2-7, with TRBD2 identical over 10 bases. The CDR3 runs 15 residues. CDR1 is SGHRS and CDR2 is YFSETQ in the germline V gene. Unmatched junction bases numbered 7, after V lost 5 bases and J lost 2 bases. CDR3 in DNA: TGCGCCAGCAGTTATACTAGCGGGGTAACCTACGAGCAGTACTTC. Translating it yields CASSYTSGVTYEQYF.

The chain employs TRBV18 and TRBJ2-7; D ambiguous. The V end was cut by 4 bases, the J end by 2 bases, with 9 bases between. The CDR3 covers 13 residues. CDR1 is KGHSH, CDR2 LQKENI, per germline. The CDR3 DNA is TGTGCCAGCTCACAGGGTTTGCCCTACGAGCAGTACTTC. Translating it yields CASSQGLPYEQYF.

The DNA for the CDR3 is TGTGCCAGCAGTTCACATGGACAGGGAGGAGGCTACACCTTC. It is translated as CASSSHGQGGGYTF. The chain combines TRBV6-2 or TRBV6-3 with TRBJ1-2; 8 positions match TRBD1. V shed 4 bases, J shed 8 bases, and the junction held 9 bases outside the gene matches. CDR1 and CDR2 from the germline V gene are MNHEY and SVGEGT. The CDR3 has 14 amino acids.

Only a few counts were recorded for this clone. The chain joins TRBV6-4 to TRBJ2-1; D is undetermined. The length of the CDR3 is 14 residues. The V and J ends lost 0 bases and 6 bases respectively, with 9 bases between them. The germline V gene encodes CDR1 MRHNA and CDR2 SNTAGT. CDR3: CASSDSQDGNEQFF. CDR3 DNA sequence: TGTGCCAGCAGTGACTCGCAAGACGGCAATGAGCAGTTCTTC.

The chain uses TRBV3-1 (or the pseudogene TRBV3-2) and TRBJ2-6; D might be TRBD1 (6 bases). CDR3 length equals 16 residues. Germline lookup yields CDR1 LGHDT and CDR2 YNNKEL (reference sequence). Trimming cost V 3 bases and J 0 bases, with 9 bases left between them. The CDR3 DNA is TGTGCCAGCAGCCAGGGACAATTCTCTGGGGCCAACGTCCTGACTTTC. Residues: CASSQGQFSGANVLTF.

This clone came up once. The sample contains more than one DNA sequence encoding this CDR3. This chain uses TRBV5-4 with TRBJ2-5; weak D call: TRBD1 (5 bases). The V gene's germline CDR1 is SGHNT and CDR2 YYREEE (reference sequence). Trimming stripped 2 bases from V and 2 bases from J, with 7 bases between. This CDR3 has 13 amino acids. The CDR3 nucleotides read TGTGCCAGCAGCTTCGACAGACAAGAGACCCAGTACTTC. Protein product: CASSFDRQETQYF.

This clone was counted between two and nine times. The chain's CDR3 is CASSPTGGNSPLHF. CDR3 in DNA: TGTGCCAGCTCACCGACAGGGGGGAATTCACCCCTCCACTTT. This chain links TRBV18 with TRBJ1-6; 9 nucleotides agree with TRBD1. CDR3 length: 14 residues. Losses at the gene ends were 3 bases for V and 7 bases for J; bases not matched to a gene: 1. Germline V gene data show CDR1 as KGHSH and CDR2 as LQKENI.

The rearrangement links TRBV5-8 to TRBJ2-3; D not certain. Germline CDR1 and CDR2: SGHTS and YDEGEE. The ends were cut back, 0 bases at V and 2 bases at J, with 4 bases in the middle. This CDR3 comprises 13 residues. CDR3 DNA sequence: TGTGCCAGCAGCTTGGCCTTCACAGATACGCAGTATTTT. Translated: CASSLAFTDTQYF.